The sequence of this T cell receptor beta chain was determined in a study of shared clonotypes between healthy human individuals. Findings of the study overall: Among donors, the sharing of clonotypes was expected to be influenced by sequencing depth.

A remark on this clone: Its antigen is still unknown.

Terminally differentiated effector memory CD45RA+ cells were excluded from the naive CD8 cells, which were CD45RO-negative and positively selected for CCR7. As originally analysed: Quality scores were absent from the junction-only immunoSEQ sequences, so filtering differed. Assay: immunoSEQ multiplex PCR; the TCRdb copy retains only in-frame clones and omits some. The D gene and trimming were derived from the DNA, and the V and J assignments and clone size from that table. The sample has nearly 2 million clones, around 96% seen once; the top ten hold around 1.2%. Germline V CDR1 and CDR2: MNHEY, SMNVEV (reference sequence). The CDR3 is 17 amino acids. V was clipped by 8 bases and J by 1 base, with 23 bases between them.

The clonotype was recovered from a man younger than 35 in good health. This chain links TRBV27 with TRBJ2-5; maybe TRBD1 (5 bases). The sample consisted of naive CD8+ T cells sorted from blood. The CDR3 loop reads CASQSHLGAFGQETQYF. The CDR3 nucleotides are TGTGCCAGCCAGTCACACCTTGGGGCTTTTGGCCAAGAGACCCAGTACTTC.